This TCR beta chain came from a study of shared clonotypes between healthy human individuals. Study conclusions and caveats: Investigators collected only blood, and repertoires in tissues likely differ. What limited the represented genetic and exposure-history diversity was the small number of donors.

Template for every sorted-subset replicate PCR totaled about 0.2 ug DNA, 30,000 to 35,000 T cell genomes. Generated by immunoSEQ multiplex PCR, the TCRdb table keeps only in-frame clones and is missing some. The repertoire holds more than 2,000,000 clones, with roughly 92% as singletons. Recent acute infections and vaccinations were absent in the healthy HIV-negative adult donors. This clone was seen once. Antigen: not known. The CDR3 consists of 18 residues. Trimming stripped 0 bases from V and 1 base from J, with 18 bases between. Germline V gives CDR1 SGHDN, CDR2 FVKESK. Material for sequencing was naive CD4+ T cells sorted from blood. Stated subset: CD45RA+ positively selected. The rearrangement uses TRBV14 and TRBJ1-1, with TRBD1 as a possible D gene (5 bases). The receptor was derived from a young man in good health. CDR3: CASSQDRLGVGTNTEAFF. In nucleotides, the CDR3 is TGTGCCAGCAGCCAAGATAGACTTGGGGTGGGGACGAACACTGAAGCTTTCTTT.